This T cell receptor beta chain derives from a study of beta chain features in type 1 diabetes. Findings and limits, study-wide: Patients with Type 1 diabetes showed moderately but significantly shorter TCRB CDR3s in all four CD4+ subsets.

Of the isolated RNA, all was reverse transcribed, and so the sequenced material was expressed TCRB transcripts. Data came from immunoSEQ multiplex PCR; TCRdb stores just in-frame clones and leaves some out. The profile shows 600,000 or so clones, about 14% of them singletons. Averaging approximately 0.11 L, one heparinised blood draw came from each individual donor. CD45RO/CCR7/CD25/CD127/CD95/CD27 staining was used to isolate CD4+ naive, central memory, regulatory and stem cell-like memory cells by sorting. V was cut by 0 bases and J by 6 bases, with 16 bases left in between. Per the germline V gene, CDR1 is SGHDT and CDR2 is YYEEEE. The CDR3 length is 16 residues. Regarding this clone: Its antigen is unknown.

Sequenced sample: naive CD4+ T cells from blood. The chain combines TRBV5-6 with TRBJ2-1; the D gene is possibly TRBD1 (6 bases). This clonotype was obtained from a man between 18 and 29 years old with type 1 diabetes. The chain's CDR3 is CASSLAGGLGANEQFF. The CDR3, as DNA: TGTGCCAGCAGCTTGGCTGGCGGCCTGGGGGCCAATGAGCAGTTCTTC.